Below, one T cell receptor (beta chain) is given with its context. These data originate in a study of blood T cell repertoires in COVID-19. Only in-frame clones appear in the TCRdb table, and some are missing; sequencing was by immunoSEQ multiplex PCR. The data show about 300,000 clones, 85% to 90% seen once. Input material: peripheral blood. This TCR was sampled from a woman in her 50s with COVID-19, enrolled during active disease.

This CDR3 is CASSQAGFNQPQHF. CDR3 DNA: TGCGCCAGCAGCCAAGCCGGGTTTAATCAGCCCCAGCATTTT. This rearrangement joins TRBV4-1 to TRBJ1-5; D is undetermined. Looked up from germline, CDR1 is MGHRA and CDR2 is YSYEKL. The ends were cut back, 1 base at V and 4 bases at J, with 8 bases in the middle. CDR3 length: 14 amino acids.